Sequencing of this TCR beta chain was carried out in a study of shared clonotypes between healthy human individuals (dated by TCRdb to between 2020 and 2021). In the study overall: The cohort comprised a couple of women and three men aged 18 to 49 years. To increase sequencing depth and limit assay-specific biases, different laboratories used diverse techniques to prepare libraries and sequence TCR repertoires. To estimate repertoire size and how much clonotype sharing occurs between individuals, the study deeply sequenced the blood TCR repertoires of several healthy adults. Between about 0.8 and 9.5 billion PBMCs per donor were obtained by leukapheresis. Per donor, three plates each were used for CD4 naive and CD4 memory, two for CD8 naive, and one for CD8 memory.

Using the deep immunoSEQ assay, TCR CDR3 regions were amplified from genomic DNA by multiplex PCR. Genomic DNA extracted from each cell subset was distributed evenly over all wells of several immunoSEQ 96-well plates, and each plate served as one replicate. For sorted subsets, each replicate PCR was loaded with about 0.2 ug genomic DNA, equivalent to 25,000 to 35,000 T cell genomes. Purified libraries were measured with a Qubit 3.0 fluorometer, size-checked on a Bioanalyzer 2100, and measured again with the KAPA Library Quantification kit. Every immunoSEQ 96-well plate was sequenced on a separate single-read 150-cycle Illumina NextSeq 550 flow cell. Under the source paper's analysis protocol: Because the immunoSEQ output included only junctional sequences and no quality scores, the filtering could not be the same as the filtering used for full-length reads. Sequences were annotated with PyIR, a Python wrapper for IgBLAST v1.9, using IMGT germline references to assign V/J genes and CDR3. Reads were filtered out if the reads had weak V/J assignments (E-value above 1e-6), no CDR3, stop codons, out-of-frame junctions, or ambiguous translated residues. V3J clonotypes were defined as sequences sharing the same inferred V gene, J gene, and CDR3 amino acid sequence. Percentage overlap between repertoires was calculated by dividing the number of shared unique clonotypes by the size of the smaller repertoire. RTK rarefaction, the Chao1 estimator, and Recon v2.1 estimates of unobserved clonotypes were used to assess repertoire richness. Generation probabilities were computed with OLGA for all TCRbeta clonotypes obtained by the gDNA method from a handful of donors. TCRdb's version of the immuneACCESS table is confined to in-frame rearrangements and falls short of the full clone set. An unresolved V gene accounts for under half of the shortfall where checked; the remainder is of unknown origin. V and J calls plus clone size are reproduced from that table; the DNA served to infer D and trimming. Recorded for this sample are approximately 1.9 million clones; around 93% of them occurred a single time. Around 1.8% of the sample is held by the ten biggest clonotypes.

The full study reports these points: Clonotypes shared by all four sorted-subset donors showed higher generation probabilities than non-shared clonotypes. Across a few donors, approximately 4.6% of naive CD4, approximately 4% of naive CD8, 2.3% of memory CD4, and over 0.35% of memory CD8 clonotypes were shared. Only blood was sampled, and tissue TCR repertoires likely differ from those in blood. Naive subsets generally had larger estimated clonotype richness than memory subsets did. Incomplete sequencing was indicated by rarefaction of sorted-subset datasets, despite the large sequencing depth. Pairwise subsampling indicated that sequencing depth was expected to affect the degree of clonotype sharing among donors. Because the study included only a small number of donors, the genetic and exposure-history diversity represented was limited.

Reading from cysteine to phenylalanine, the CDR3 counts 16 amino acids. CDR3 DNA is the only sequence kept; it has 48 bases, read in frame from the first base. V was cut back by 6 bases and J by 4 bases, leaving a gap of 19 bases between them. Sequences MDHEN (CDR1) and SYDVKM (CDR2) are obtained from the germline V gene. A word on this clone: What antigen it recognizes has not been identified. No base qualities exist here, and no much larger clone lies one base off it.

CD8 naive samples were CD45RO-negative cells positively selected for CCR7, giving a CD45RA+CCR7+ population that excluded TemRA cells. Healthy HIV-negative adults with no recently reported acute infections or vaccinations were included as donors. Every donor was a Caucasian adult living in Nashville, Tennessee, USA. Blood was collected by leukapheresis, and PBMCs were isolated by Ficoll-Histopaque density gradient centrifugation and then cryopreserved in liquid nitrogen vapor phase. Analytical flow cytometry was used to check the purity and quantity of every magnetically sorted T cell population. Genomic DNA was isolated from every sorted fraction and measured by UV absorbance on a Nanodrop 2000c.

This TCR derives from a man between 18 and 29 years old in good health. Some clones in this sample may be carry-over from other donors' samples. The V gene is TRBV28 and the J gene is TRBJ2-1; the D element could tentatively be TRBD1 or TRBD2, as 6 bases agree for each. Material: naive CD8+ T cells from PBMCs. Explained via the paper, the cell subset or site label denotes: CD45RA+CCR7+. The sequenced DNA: TGTGCCAGCAGCCTAGGGGGGCGGGACACTTACAATGAGCAGTTCTTC. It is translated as CASSLGGRDTYNEQFF.